The T cell receptor beta chain under discussion was sequenced for a study of cytomegalovirus exposure and HLA in healthy donors. General study findings and limits: Analyzed later, most CMV-associated TCR beta chains appeared HLA-restricted.

Amplification used 60 Vbeta primers and 13 Jbeta primers. TCRdb's copy holds only in-frame clones and misses some; the assay was immunoSEQ multiplex PCR. The sample consists of approximately 190,000 clones, around 88% of them appearing once. As for this clone: What it binds is unknown.

The source is a man aged 35 to 55 in good health and CMV-seropositive. The sequencing input was PBMCs.

The DNA for the CDR3 is TGTGCCAGCAGCCGACAATCCTACGAGCAGTACTTC. Its protein product is CASSRQSYEQYF. The gene calls are TRBV7-9 and TRBJ2-7; D is undetermined. Trimming removed 5 bases at V and 1 base at J, with 6 bases between. Germline CDR1 reads SEHNR; CDR2 reads FQNEAQ (reference sequence). The CDR3 totals 12 residues.